The 30 T cell receptor beta chains presented below share a single source sample, sequenced in a study of blood T cells in healthy people across ages. Sample-barcoded 5' priming and a J-beta primer mix drove a second PCR of about 7 to 12 cycles. TCRdb re-called the 5' RACE reads with MiXCR, one entry per CDR3 protein. This table has 980,000 or so distinct CDR3 sequences, about 48% appearing once. Sequencing input: blood. Receptors were obtained from a man aged 30-40 years in good health.

The chain combines TRBV9 with TRBJ1-2; no firm D call. This CDR3 has 14 amino acids. Trimming removed 0 bases from V and 10 bases from J, with 16 bases in between. The germline gives CDR1 SGDLS, CDR2 YYNGEE. CDR3 amino acids: CASSVDGLRSIYTF. The DNA of the CDR3 is TGTGCCAGCAGCGTAGACGGACTACGTTCAATCTACACCTTC.

The V call is TRBV10-3, the J call TRBJ1-5, with D possibly matching TRBD1 (6 bases). This CDR3 has 15 amino acids. The V end lost 0 bases, the J end lost 3 bases, and 9 bases lay between the germline ends. CDR1 is ENHRY and CDR2 is SYGVKD in the germline V gene. For the CDR3, the DNA is TGTGCCATCAGTGAGTCAGGGGGGGACAATCAGCCCCAGCATTTT. It specifies CAISESGGDNQPQHF.

The genes are TRBV7-9 and TRBJ2-5; TRBD2 matches at 8 bases. With the DNA end fitting TRBJ2-7 better, the J assignment may be wrong. CDR1 is SEHNR and CDR2 is FQNEAQ in the germline V gene (reference sequence). This CDR3 contains 14 residues. CDR3 sequence reads: CASSLAGTRGEQYF. CDR3 bases: TGTGCCAGCAGCTTAGCTGGGACTAGGGGCGAGCAGTACTTC.

This clonotype was recorded a few times. This may be a read error: a much more frequent sequence differs by one nucleotide. V gene TRBV7-2 combines with J gene TRBJ2-5, with no clear D. This CDR3 contains 11 residues. Looked up from germline, CDR1 is SGHTA and CDR2 is FQGNSA. V was trimmed by 5 bases and J by 11 bases, leaving 12 bases between them. CDR3 nucleotides: TGTGCCAGCAGCCTCAATACTGAGCAGTACTTC. Translated, it gives CASSLNTEQYF. Supplemented by reference TRBV7-2 and TRBJ2-5, the full variable domain reads GAGVSQSPSNKVTEKGKDVELRCDPISGHTALYWYRQSLGQGLEFLIYFQGNSAPDKSGLPSDRFSAERTGGSVSTLTIQRTQQEDSAVYLCASSLNTEQYFGPGTRLLVL.

This clonotype was recorded only once. The chain couples TRBV3-1 to TRBJ1-2; 7 bases fit TRBD1. CDR3 length: 15 amino acids. Germline V gene data show CDR1 as LGHDT and CDR2 as YNNKEL (reference sequence). J lost 5 bases, V lost 1 base, and 7 bases had no gene match. CDR3 coding DNA: TGTGCCAGCAGCCAAGGACCAGGGGGTGGGTATGGCTACACCTTC. It specifies CASSQGPGGGYGYTF.

The chain uses TRBV6-6 and TRBJ2-1; 9 nucleotides agree with TRBD2. Germline values: CDR1 MNHNY, CDR2 SVGAGI (reference sequence). This CDR3 has 14 residues. V trimming: 8 bases; J trimming: 9 bases; junction bases outside the gene matches: 11. As DNA, the CDR3 is TGTGCCAGCGTTGTAAGCGGGGGGCTGGGTGAGCAGTTCTTC. Residues: CASVVSGGLGEQFF.

The J gene is TRBJ2-5, the V gene TRBV4-2; tentatively, D is TRBD1 (6 bases). CDR1 is LGHNA and CDR2 is YNFKEQ in the germline V gene. The CDR3 runs to 18 residues. V was clipped by 1 base and J by 0 bases, with 18 bases between them. The CDR3 DNA is TGTGCCAGCAGCCAAGTATCGTTAGGACAGCCTAACCAAGAGACCCAGTACTTC. Translating it yields CASSQVSLGQPNQETQYF.

This chain uses TRBV20-1 with TRBJ1-1; D gene ambiguous. The CDR3 has 11 amino acids. Germline lookup yields CDR1 DFQATT and CDR2 SNEGSKA (reference sequence). V was trimmed by 4 bases and J by 5 bases, leaving 8 bases between them. The CDR3 is CSATTQTEAFF. The DNA of the CDR3 is TGCAGTGCTACCACTCAGACTGAAGCTTTCTTT.

This clonotype appeared a few times. The CDR3, as DNA: TGTGCCAGCAGCCATGACCACTACGAGCAGTACTTC. It translates to CASSHDHYEQYF. The J gene is TRBJ2-7, the V gene TRBV7-9; D is unresolved. The CDR3 contains 12 residues. Trimming cost V 5 bases and J 3 bases, with 8 bases left between them. Germline V gene lookup returns CDR1 SEHNR and CDR2 FQNEAQ (reference sequence).

This clonotype was seen a handful of times. The genes are TRBV27 and TRBJ2-1; D is undetermined. In germline, CDR1 is MNHEY, CDR2 SMNVEV (reference sequence). The CDR3 runs 13 residues. V was clipped by 5 bases and J by 7 bases, with 12 bases between them. CDR3 amino acids: CASSGDAQNEQFF. CDR3 nucleotide sequence: TGTGCCAGCAGTGGGGATGCTCAAAATGAGCAGTTCTTC.

The chain couples TRBV5-1 to TRBJ1-4, with a weak D call TRBD1 (6 bases). Germline V gives CDR1 SGHRS, CDR2 YFSETQ. V was shortened by 4 bases and J by 4 bases, with 14 bases between the two germline ends. The CDR3 runs to 15 residues. For the CDR3, the DNA is TGCGCCAGCAGCCAAAACACAGGGTATAATGAAAAACTGTTTTTT. It specifies CASSQNTGYNEKLFF. The whole variable domain, filled in from reference TRBV5-1 and TRBJ1-4, reads KAGVTQTPRYLIKTRGQQVTLSCSPISGHRSVSWYQQTPGQGLQFLFEYFSETQRNKGNFPGRFSGRQFSNSRSEMNVSTLELGDSALYLCASSQNTGYNEKLFFGSGTQLSVL.

This clonotype was counted many times. The rearrangement uses TRBV2 and TRBJ1-6; no definite D call. Trimming cost V 4 bases and J 4 bases, with 8 bases left between them. The CDR3 totals 14 residues. Germline-derived CDR1 and CDR2 are SNHLY and FYNNEI. The CDR3, as DNA: TGTGCCAGCAGTGCCGAGGGTTATAATTCACCCCTCCACTTT. The encoded protein is CASSAEGYNSPLHF.

Turning to this clonotype: Its ends do not fully match the called genes, so a read error is possible. The chain joins TRBV13 to TRBJ2-7, with 10 bases identical to TRBD2. The germline CDR1 and CDR2 sequences are PRHDT and FYEKMQ (reference sequence). This CDR3 has 15 residues. The CDR3: CTSSSGTSVFNEQYF. CDR3 bases: TGTACCAGCAGCTCAGGGACTAGCGTCTTTAACGAGCAGTACTTC.

Only a few counts were recorded for this clonotype. The gene calls are TRBV6-2 or TRBV6-3 and TRBJ1-2, with TRBD1 matching over 7 bases. Germline V gene sequence: CDR1 MNHEY, CDR2 SVGEGT. This CDR3 is built from 11 residues. Trimming cost V 6 bases and J 11 bases; bases outside gene matches: 6. The DNA of the CDR3 is TGTGCCAGCAGCGGGGACAGTGGTTACACCTTC. This gives the protein CASSGDSGYTF.

This clonotype was seen only a few times. The rearrangement links TRBV12-3 or TRBV12-4 to TRBJ2-1; 10 bases fit TRBD2. J lost 5 bases, V lost 3 bases, and 4 bases had no gene match. CDR3 length: 15 residues. The CDR3 here is CASSFSGGLHNEQFF. CDR3 DNA sequence: TGTGCCAGCAGTTTTAGCGGGGGGCTACACAATGAGCAGTTCTTC.

The V and J genes are TRBV6-2 or TRBV6-3 and TRBJ2-2; 10 bases line up with TRBD1. CDR3 length equals 15 residues. With 6 bases clipped from V and 5 bases from J, the junction kept 6 bases outside the gene matches. CDR1 MNHEY and CDR2 SVGEGT come from the germline V gene. The CDR3 nucleotides are TGTGCCAGCAGGCCGACAGGGGGCTCGACCGGGGAGCTGTTTTTT. Residues: CASRPTGGSTGELFF.

The chain carries TRBV2 and TRBJ2-5; 7 nucleotides agree with TRBD2. Unmatched junction bases numbered 5, after V lost 6 bases and J lost 4 bases. CDR3 size: 13 residues. Germline V gene data show CDR1 as SNHLY and CDR2 as FYNNEI. The CDR3 sequence: CASSGLEIETQYF. The CDR3 DNA follows: TGTGCCAGCAGCGGACTAGAAATAGAGACCCAGTACTTC.

The chain links TRBV28 to TRBJ2-6, with TRBD1 matching 11 bases. The CDR3 extends over 21 amino acids. Looked up from germline, CDR1 is MDHEN and CDR2 is SYDVKM. J lost 1 base, V lost 6 bases, and 17 bases had no gene match. CDR3 coding DNA: TGTGCCAGCAGCCCTACCGGGACAGGGGGTAATCCGCCATCTGGGGCCAACGTCCTGACTTTC. It codes for CASSPTGTGGNPPSGANVLTF.

This clonotype has more than one count but fewer than ten. V gene TRBV7-2 combines with J gene TRBJ1-2, with D hard to call. The germline gives CDR1 SGHTA, CDR2 FQGNSA. The ends were cut back, 1 base at V and 3 bases at J, with 15 bases in the middle. The CDR3 is made up of 16 amino acids. The CDR3 DNA sequence: TGTGCCAGCAGCTTAGTTTGGAGTCCTGACGACTATGGCTACACCTTC. It encodes CASSLVWSPDDYGYTF. Combining the CDR3 with reference TRBV7-2 and TRBJ1-2 gives the whole variable domain GAGVSQSPSNKVTEKGKDVELRCDPISGHTALYWYRQSLGQGLEFLIYFQGNSAPDKSGLPSDRFSAERTGGSVSTLTIQRTQQEDSAVYLCASSLVWSPDDYGYTFGSGTRLTVV.

The chain employs TRBV4-2 and TRBJ2-1; TRBD2 aligns across 8 bases. J gave up 8 bases and V 1 base, and 7 bases lay outside the gene matches. This CDR3 contains 15 residues. The germline V gene encodes CDR1 LGHNA and CDR2 YNFKEQ. The CDR3: CASSQGSSGADEQFF. CDR3 nucleotides: TGTGCCAGCAGCCAAGGAAGTAGCGGGGCCGATGAGCAGTTCTTC.

This clonotype was seen once. This chain connects TRBV7-2 to TRBJ1-2; D gene unclear. The CDR3 has 14 amino acids. With 2 bases removed from V and 4 bases from J, the gap between germline ends came to 11 bases. CDR1 is SGHTA, CDR2 FQGNSA, per germline. The CDR3 here is CASSLMVSGYGYTF. Written as DNA, the CDR3 is TGTGCCAGCAGCTTAATGGTTTCCGGCTATGGCTACACCTTC.

The chain recombines TRBV10-3 with TRBJ2-3; 15 bases fit TRBD2. Germline CDR1 and CDR2: ENHRY and SYGVKD. With V trimmed by 3 bases and J by 5 bases, 6 bases remained unmatched. This CDR3 is 17 amino acids long. In DNA, the CDR3 is TGTGCCATCAGTGAAGCGGGACTAGCGGGGGGAAAAGATACGCAGTATTTT. Translated, it gives CAISEAGLAGGKDTQYF.

This clonotype was detected a few times. V and J are TRBV20-1 and TRBJ2-7; weak D call: TRBD2 (5 bases). The V gene lost 0 bases and the J gene lost 5 bases, with 14 bases spanning the gap. Per germline, CDR1 DFQATT and CDR2 SNEGSKA (reference sequence). The CDR3 runs to 14 residues. The CDR3 DNA reads TGCAGTGCTAGAGAAGGGCGAGGGCCCCACGAGCAGTACTTC. It yields the protein CSAREGRGPHEQYF.

This clonotype appeared a single time. A read error is possible here, since a much larger clone lies one base away. This chain's CDR3 is CVSSPGQRGPDTQYF. The CDR3 DNA follows: TGTGTCAGCAGCCCCGGACAGAGAGGTCCAGATACGCAGTATTTT. The J gene is TRBJ2-3, the V gene TRBV5-6; D perhaps matches TRBD1 (6 bases). CDR1 and CDR2 from the germline V gene are SGHDT and YYEEEE. This CDR3 comprises 15 residues.

This clonotype appeared a few times. The J gene is TRBJ2-7, the V gene TRBV10-3; D may be TRBD1 (5 bases). The germline V gene has CDR1 ENHRY and CDR2 SYGVKD. V was trimmed by 3 bases and J by 9 bases, leaving 9 bases between them. This CDR3 contains 11 residues. This chain's CDR3 is CAISESGWQYF. CDR3 DNA: TGTGCCATCAGTGAATCAGGGTGGCAGTACTTC.

This clonotype showed up just a few times. This chain connects TRBV4-2 to TRBJ2-3; no reliable D call. V gave up 0 bases and J gave up 0 bases, with 13 bases separating them. The CDR3 covers 17 residues. Germline values: CDR1 LGHNA, CDR2 YNFKEQ. CDR3 sequence (DNA): TGTGCCAGCAGCCAAGATTGGCGCAGCCTAAGCACAGATACGCAGTATTTT. Protein: CASSQDWRSLSTDTQYF.

V and J are TRBV11-3 and TRBJ2-1; the match to TRBD1 covers 8 bases. The CDR3 spans 17 residues. Unmatched junction bases numbered 16, after V lost 5 bases and J lost 7 bases. Germline CDR1 reads SGHNT; CDR2 reads YENEEA. Here the CDR3 DNA reads TGTGCCAGCAGCGGCGGCACAACCGGGACAGGTAAAAATGAGCAGTTCTTC. Its translation: CASSGGTTGTGKNEQFF.

The V call is TRBV10-1, the J call TRBJ2-4, with unresolved D. CDR3 size: 14 residues. CDR1 and CDR2 from the germline V gene are WNHNN and SYGVQD (reference sequence). Trimming cost V 2 bases and J 8 bases, with 13 bases left between them. CDR3 DNA: TGCGCCAGCAGTGAGGACGGAAATACGGACATTCAGTACTTC. Translation gives CASSEDGNTDIQYF.

This clonotype has just one count. The chain joins TRBV7-3 to TRBJ1-2, with D possibly being TRBD1 (5 bases). The CDR3 consists of 15 residues. With 0 bases removed from V and 13 bases from J, the gap between germline ends came to 21 bases. Germline CDR1 is SGHTA and CDR2 is FQGTGA. The CDR3 DNA follows: TGTGCCAGCAGCTTAACCGGGGCGGGGGGAGAGTCTATCACCTTC. It specifies CASSLTGAGGESITF. The variable domain in full, with the rest retrieved from reference TRBV7-3 and TRBJ1-2, is GAGVSQTPSNKVTEKGKYVELRCDPISGHTALYWYRQSLGQGPEFLIYFQGTGAADDSGLPNDRFFAVRPEGSVSTLKIQRTERGDSAVYLCASSLTGAGGESITFGSGTRLTVV.

The chain carries TRBV27 and TRBJ1-1, with 11 bases matching TRBD1. CDR1 MNHEY and CDR2 SMNVEV come from the germline V gene (reference sequence). The CDR3 is 18 residues long. V shed 1 base, J shed 4 bases, and the junction held 11 bases outside the gene matches. In DNA form, the CDR3 reads TGTGCCAGCAGTTTATATTATATGTGGGGACAGGGGGGCACTGAAGCTTTCTTT. Protein product: CASSLYYMWGQGGTEAFF.